The text below deals with one T cell receptor (beta chain). Its target is unknown. The CDR3 has 15 residues. J lost 3 bases, V lost 1 base, and 3 bases had no gene match. CDR1 is SGHRS and CDR2 is YFSETQ in the germline V gene. A deep-level run was used for the assay. Clones were sequenced by immunoSEQ multiplex PCR, and TCRdb holds only the in-frame ones, with some missing. Of under 550,000 clones listed, almost 97% were seen once; the top ten hold 0.06%. These data belong to a study of shared clonotypes between healthy human individuals. Whole-study findings and limits: Sampling covered blood only; tissue repertoires likely differ.

The study enrolled healthy HIV-negative adults without recent acute infections or vaccinations as donors. The source of this sequence is a woman aged 25 to 39 in good health. This chain links TRBV5-1 with TRBJ2-7; 11 positions match TRBD2. The sequencing input was naive CD4+ T cells sorted from blood. Described subset: CD45RA+ positively selected. The chain's CDR3 is CASSLYSGRVYEQYF. In DNA, the CDR3 is TGCGCCAGCAGCTTGTATAGCGGGAGGGTCTACGAGCAGTACTTC.